This passage covers 6 T cell receptor beta chains from one sample sequenced in a study of shared clonotypes between healthy human individuals. Profiled with immunoSEQ multiplex PCR; TCRdb holds only in-frame clones, not every one. This table has about 2.4 million clones, approximately 94% appearing once. Sequenced material: naive CD4+ T cells from PBMCs. Stated subset: CD45RA+ positively selected. The origin of the receptors is a man aged 18 to 30 in good health. Some clones in this sample may be carry-over from other donors' samples.

The rearrangement joins TRBV28 to TRBJ2-7, with a weak D call TRBD2 (6 bases). From germline, CDR1 is MDHEN and CDR2 SYDVKM. This CDR3 comprises 14 residues. The V gene lost 5 bases and the J gene lost 5 bases, with 16 bases spanning the gap. The CDR3 coding sequence is TGTGCCAGCAGTCCAGGGACTCCTCCGGACGAGCAGTACTTC. It encodes CASSPGTPPDEQYF.

The gene calls are TRBV10-3 and TRBJ2-7; D might be TRBD2 (5 bases). The V and J ends lost 2 bases and 5 bases respectively, with 13 bases between them. CDR1 ENHRY and CDR2 SYGVKD come from the germline V gene. CDR3 length: 14 amino acids. For the CDR3, the DNA is TGTGCCATCAGTGAGGCGACCCGGGGAGACGAGCAGTACTTC. Protein: CAISEATRGDEQYF.

The V gene is TRBV18, the J gene TRBJ1-1; 8 nucleotides match TRBD1. V was clipped by 2 bases and J by 1 base; unmatched bases: 6. The CDR3 has 16 amino acids. Germline CDR1 KGHSH, CDR2 LQKENI. The CDR3 here is CASSPVQGARNTEAFF. CDR3 sequence (DNA): TGTGCCAGCTCACCAGTTCAGGGGGCAAGGAACACTGAAGCTTTCTTT.

The chain links TRBV6-5 to TRBJ2-7; D remains ambiguous. This CDR3 is 15 amino acids long. Trimming took 5 bases from V and 9 from J, leaving 23 bases between them. Germline V gene data show CDR1 as MNHEY and CDR2 as SVGAGI. As DNA, the CDR3 is TGTGCCAGCAGTCTGCAACCAAATCTCCCGGGTTGGCAGTACTTC. Its translation is CASSLQPNLPGWQYF.

J is TRBJ2-1 and V is TRBV4-2; 12 bases agree with TRBD2. The germline gives CDR1 LGHNA, CDR2 YNFKEQ. The CDR3 spans 14 residues. Trimming took 8 bases from V and 5 from J; bases not matched to a gene: 4. This CDR3 is CASSTSGRNNEQFF. In nucleotides, the CDR3 is TGTGCCAGCTCAACTAGCGGGAGGAACAATGAGCAGTTCTTC.

As DNA, the CDR3 is TGTGCCAGCAGCGTAACAGGGACAGGGCCCCAAGAGACCCAGTACTTC. Translating it yields CASSVTGTGPQETQYF. The chain joins TRBV9 to TRBJ2-5, with 9 bases fitting TRBD1. The CDR3 is 16 amino acids. The germline CDR1 and CDR2 sequences are SGDLS and YYNGEE. With V trimmed by 1 base and J by 1 base, 5 bases remained unmatched.